This is a list of T cell receptor beta chains from one sample in a study of blood T cell repertoires in COVID-19. Measured with immunoSEQ multiplex PCR; TCRdb has only the in-frame clones, and not every one. The sample has 250,000 to 300,000 clones; around 84% are singletons. Sequenced input: peripheral blood. The receptors come from an older woman with COVID-19, enrolled during active disease. Each CDR3 is given with its conserved first and last residue. Some rows mark clone size as missing; the rest say once, few, many or name a class of expanded clone.

size,V,J,length,CDR3
once,TRBV4-3,TRBJ1-2,12,CASSQASYGYTF
.,TRBV28,TRBJ1-6,17,CAIPSGGQGLGNSPLHF
.,TRBV5-6,TRBJ2-5,16,CASSLVVTGEQETQYF
few,TRBV19,TRBJ1-1,15,CASRGGDISYTEAFF
.,TRBV4-2,TRBJ2-6,16,CASGLAGVSGANVLTF
.,TRBV5-1,TRBJ2-4,17,CAAYFGDSKWAKNIQYF
.,TRBV7-3,TRBJ2-2,14,CASSLTIGAGELFF
.,TRBV19,TRBJ1-3,15,CASSSRGFSGNTIYF
.,TRBV5-1,TRBJ2-7,16,CASSSPTGTGFFEQYF
few,TRBV19,TRBJ1-1,14,CASSKTNRDTEAFF
.,TRBV5-6,TRBJ1-2,14,CASSLVQDNYGYTF
.,TRBV6-2/TRBV6-3,TRBJ2-1,16,CASSPGRLVAHNEQFF
.,TRBV6-5,TRBJ1-5,13,CASSYRGGQPQHF
once,TRBV6-6,TRBJ1-1,15,CASSYPGQGHTEAFF
.,TRBV4-1,TRBJ2-1,16,CASSQDALPPYNEQFF
.,TRBV27,TRBJ1-3,14,CASSLTVSGNTIYF
.,TRBV27,TRBJ2-2,16,CASSLFRREVGGELFF
.,TRBV28,TRBJ2-7,13,CASSSPSPVEQYF
.,TRBV5-5,TRBJ2-5,14,CASSPNWASETQYF
.,TRBV30,TRBJ1-1,14,CAWSVIVVSAEAFF
.,TRBV27,TRBJ1-5,14,CASNRDGVNQPQHF
.,TRBV28,TRBJ2-1,16,CASSYVRGQVYNEQFF
once,TRBV15,TRBJ1-2,13,CATGGVSNYGYTF
.,TRBV28,TRBJ2-7,13,CASSFGHSYEQYF
.,TRBV18,TRBJ2-1,13,CASSPRTYNEQFF
.,TRBV19,TRBJ1-4,15,CASSPQGSPNEKLFF
once,TRBV15,TRBJ2-7,14,CATSRERGGYEQYF
.,TRBV7-8,TRBJ1-4,14,CASSQGWTNEKLFF
once,TRBV7-2,TRBJ2-7,12,CASSSPASQQYF
.,TRBV7-2,TRBJ2-7,17,CASSSGGRTSGLYEQYF
.,TRBV5-6,TRBJ2-7,14,CASGGQLGVEEQYF
.,TRBV25-1,TRBJ2-7,11,CAATSHYEQYF
.,TRBV28,TRBJ2-1,14,CASSFVSGSGEQFF
.,TRBV3-1/TRBV3-2,TRBJ1-4,18,CASSQARAGGAGKEKLFF
.,TRBV5-1,TRBJ1-4,16,CASSLNRGASNEKLFF
.,TRBV11-3,TRBJ2-1,14,CASSGTSGVSEQFF
once,TRBV9,TRBJ2-1,16,CASSVTGGNSYNEQFF
once,TRBV10-3,TRBJ2-5,12,CAISEVQETQYF
.,TRBV6-5,TRBJ1-5,14,CASSSGQGRQPQHF
.,TRBV29-1,TRBJ1-2,14,CSVELLGFGEGYTF
.,TRBV6-1,TRBJ1-1,16,CASSEVTGGMNTEAFF
.,TRBV6-5,TRBJ1-2,13,CASSYGQVDGYTF
.,TRBV19,TRBJ1-5,15,CASSRQFYSNQPQHF
once,TRBV6-4,TRBJ1-1,14,CASSTGGSGTEAFF
many,TRBV30,TRBJ2-7,16,CAWASPGQGATYEQYF
.,TRBV30,TRBJ1-6,13,CAWTEAANSPLHF
.,TRBV5-1,TRBJ1-4,13,CASSRDFNEKLFF
.,TRBV19,TRBJ1-2,17,CASTQPGQGISNYGYTF
.,TRBV6-5,TRBJ1-5,15,CASSWDSYSNQPQHF
.,TRBV25-1,TRBJ2-2,14,CASSSYSVAGELFF